A single T cell receptor (beta chain) is shown here with its context. PCR was performed using 60 Vbeta and 13 Jbeta primers. TCRdb's copy holds only in-frame clones and misses some; the assay was immunoSEQ multiplex PCR. The table shows some 180,000 clones, with around 78% occurring only once. The CDR3 extends over 13 amino acids. The V end was cut by 2 bases, the J end by 5 bases, with 10 bases between. From germline, CDR1 is MDHEN and CDR2 SYDVKM. The sample is drawn from a study of cytomegalovirus exposure and HLA in healthy donors. The wider study: In a previous analysis, 117 million unique TCR beta sequences were found from some 180 million T cells.

This chain joins TRBV28 and TRBJ2-7; D remains unclear. Sequencing input: PBMCs. This TCR came from a man aged 30-40 years in good health and CMV-seronegative. CDR3 nucleotide sequence: TGTGCCAGCAGTTTAGTAACCTTAGACGAGCAGTACTTC. Protein sequence: CASSLVTLDEQYF. Supplemented by reference TRBV28 and TRBJ2-7, the full variable domain reads DVKVTQSSRYLVKRTGEKVFLECVQDMDHENMFWYRQDPGLGLRLIYFSYDVKMKEKGDIPEGYSVSREKKERFSLILESASTNQTSMYLCASSLVTLDEQYFGPGTRLTVT.